The T cell receptor (beta chain) under discussion was sequenced for a study of T cells after yellow fever vaccination (dated by TCRdb to 2018 to 2020). For context, the study as a whole: The SMART-Seq v4 Ultra Low Input RNA kit was used to prepare libraries from fractions with low cell numbers. To follow T-cell clones before and after primary and booster YFV17D yellow fever vaccination, bulk TCR alpha and beta repertoires were sequenced over time. Two healthy male donors made up the cohort, one aged 18 to 30 years and the other aged 30 to 40 years. Bulk PBMC replicates and cell subsets were isolated from blood drawn at multiple timepoints before and after both primary and secondary immunization.

As concerns this clonotype: Its antigen remains undetermined. Base qualities were left out, and no much larger clone turns up one base away.

TCR cDNA was made using 5'RACE template switching, a step that added a universal primer site and unique molecular identifiers. Priming for cDNA synthesis came from both the TCR alpha and TCR beta constant segments. Library amplification used two PCR steps, and the second PCR step added sample barcodes and sequencing adapters. Sequencing of the libraries was done on either Illumina HiSeq 2500 (2x100 bp) or NovaSeq (2x150 bp). On the authors' methods: MIGEC handled demultiplexing of reads and collapsing into UMI consensus sequences, while MiXCR performed V(D)J alignment. Clonotypes responding to the vaccine were identified with edgeR on replicate PBMC samples, with the criteria of FDR below 0.01 and a log2 fold change above 5 up to day 15. CD4 or CD8 identity was assigned to each bulk clonotype according to whether the clonotype was present at higher abundance in the sequenced CD4 repertoire or the sequenced CD8 repertoire. Starting from the raw public reads, TCRdb applied fastp trimming at Q25, assembled clones with MiXCR and retained in-frame beta chains. A single entry per CDR3 protein holds the most common genes and DNA from its merged rows. Here the V and J calls rest on TCRdb's processing, not on the authors' analysis. This sample comprises nearly 550,000 distinct CDR3 sequences, roughly 19% of them detected only once. The leading ten clones occupy approximately 15% of the sample.

The study at large found these results: After the booster, most clones that had expanded after primary vaccination were detected again (nearly 97% of CD4 and 70% to 90% of CD8), suggesting broad maintenance of memory. A small share of clonotypes was detected in both CD4 and CD8 compartments, with the overlap likely arising from convergent recombination. Only a couple of donors were included in the study, so the extent to which the findings can be generalized is limited. Compared with the primary T-cell response, the secondary T-cell response was weaker but faster, peaking on day 5 rather than day 15. Computational filtering was required because FACS-sorted repertoires could contain abundant contaminating clonotypes from the bulk population.

The treatment or condition tag for this specimen amounts to: live attenuated yellow fever vaccine strain. At each blood-draw timepoint, two biological replicates of bulk PBMCs were collected. A standard Ficoll-Paque protocol was used to isolate PBMCs from peripheral blood. TriZol was used to extract RNA from bulk PBMCs, CD4 and CD8 fractions, and dextramer-positive and dextramer-negative fractions. Looking up the germline V gene yields CDR1 MNHEY and CDR2 SVGAGI. Inclusive of the bounding cysteine and phenylalanine, the CDR3 is 12 residues long. Only the CDR3 DNA stays, 36 bases, in frame from base 1. V and J are truncated by 5 bases and 10 bases respectively, leaving an intervening sequence of 14 bases.

Source: PBMCs, taken 15 days after the yellow fever booster vaccination. The receptor's source is a man under 40 who received the YFV17D yellow fever vaccine. The chain is made from TRBV6-5 and TRBJ1-1, with no confident D gene call. The bases read TGTGCCAGCAGTGCTCCTAGCGAGTCAGCTTTCTTT. Its protein product is CASSAPSESAFF.